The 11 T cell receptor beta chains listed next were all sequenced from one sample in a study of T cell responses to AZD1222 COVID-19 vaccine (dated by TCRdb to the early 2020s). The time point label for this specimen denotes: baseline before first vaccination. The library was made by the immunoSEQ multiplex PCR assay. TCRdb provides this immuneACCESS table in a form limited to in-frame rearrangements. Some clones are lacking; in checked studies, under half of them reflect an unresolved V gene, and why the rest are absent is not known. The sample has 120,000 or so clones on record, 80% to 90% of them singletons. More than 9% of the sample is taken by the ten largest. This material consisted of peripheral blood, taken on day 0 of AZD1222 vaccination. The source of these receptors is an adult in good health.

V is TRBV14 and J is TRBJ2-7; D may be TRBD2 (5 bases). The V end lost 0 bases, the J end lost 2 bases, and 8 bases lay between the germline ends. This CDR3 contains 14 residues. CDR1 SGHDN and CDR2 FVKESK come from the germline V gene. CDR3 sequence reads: CASSQERVAYEQYF. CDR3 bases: TGTGCCAGCAGCCAAGAGAGGGTCGCCTACGAGCAGTACTTC.

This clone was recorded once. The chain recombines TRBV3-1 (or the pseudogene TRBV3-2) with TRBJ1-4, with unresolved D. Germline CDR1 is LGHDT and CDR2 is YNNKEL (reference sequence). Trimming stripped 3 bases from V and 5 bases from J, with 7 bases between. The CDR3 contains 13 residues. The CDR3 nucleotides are TGTGCCAGCAGCCAGGAAACGAATGAAAAACTGTTTTTT. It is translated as CASSQETNEKLFF.

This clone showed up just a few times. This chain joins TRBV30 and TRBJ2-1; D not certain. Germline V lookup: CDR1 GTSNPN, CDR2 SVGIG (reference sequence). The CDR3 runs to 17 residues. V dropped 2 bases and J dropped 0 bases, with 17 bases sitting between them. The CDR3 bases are TGTGCCTGGAGTCCATTGATTGGTAGGAGCTCCTACAATGAGCAGTTCTTC. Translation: CAWSPLIGRSSYNEQFF.

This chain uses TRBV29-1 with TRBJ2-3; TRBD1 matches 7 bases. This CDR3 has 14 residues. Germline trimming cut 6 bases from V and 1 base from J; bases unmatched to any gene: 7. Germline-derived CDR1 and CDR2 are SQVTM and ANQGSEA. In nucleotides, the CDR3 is TGCAGCGTGGAACAGGGGACCGGCACAGATACGCAGTATTTT. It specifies CSVEQGTGTDTQYF.

CDR3 in amino acids: CASSPGLTGNPLNEQFF. CDR3 in DNA: TGTGCCAGCAGCCCCGGACTGACAGGGAATCCCCTCAATGAGCAGTTCTTC. This rearrangement joins TRBV5-4 to TRBJ2-1, with 7 bases fitting TRBD1. Germline V lookup: CDR1 SGHNT, CDR2 YYREEE (reference sequence). Trimming cost V 4 bases and J 6 bases; bases outside gene matches: 16. This CDR3 has 17 amino acids.

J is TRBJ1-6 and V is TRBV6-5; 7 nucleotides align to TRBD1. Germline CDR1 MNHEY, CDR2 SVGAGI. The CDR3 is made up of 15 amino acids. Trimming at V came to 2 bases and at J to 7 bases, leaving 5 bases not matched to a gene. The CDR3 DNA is TGTGCCAGCAGTTACGGGACAGTCTTAAATTCACCCCTCCACTTT. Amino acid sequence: CASSYGTVLNSPLHF.

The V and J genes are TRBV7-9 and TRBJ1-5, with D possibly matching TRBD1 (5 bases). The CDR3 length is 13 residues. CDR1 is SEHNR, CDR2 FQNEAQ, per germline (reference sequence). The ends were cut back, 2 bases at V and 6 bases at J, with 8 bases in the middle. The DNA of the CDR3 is TGTGCCAGCAGCTTATCAGGGAGTCAGCCCCAGCATTTT. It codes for CASSLSGSQPQHF.

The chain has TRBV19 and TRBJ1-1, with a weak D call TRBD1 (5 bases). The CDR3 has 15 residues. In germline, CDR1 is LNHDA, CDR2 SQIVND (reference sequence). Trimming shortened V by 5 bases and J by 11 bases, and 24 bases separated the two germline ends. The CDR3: CASSLPGRSPQGAFF. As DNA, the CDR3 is TGTGCCAGTAGTCTCCCCGGTCGGAGCCCCCAGGGCGCTTTCTTT.

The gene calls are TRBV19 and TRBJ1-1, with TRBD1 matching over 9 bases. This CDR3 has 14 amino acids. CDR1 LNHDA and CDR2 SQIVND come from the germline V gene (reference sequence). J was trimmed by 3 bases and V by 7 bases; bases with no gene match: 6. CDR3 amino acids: CASILQGAHTEAFF. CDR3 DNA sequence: TGTGCCAGTATACTACAGGGGGCGCACACTGAAGCTTTCTTT.

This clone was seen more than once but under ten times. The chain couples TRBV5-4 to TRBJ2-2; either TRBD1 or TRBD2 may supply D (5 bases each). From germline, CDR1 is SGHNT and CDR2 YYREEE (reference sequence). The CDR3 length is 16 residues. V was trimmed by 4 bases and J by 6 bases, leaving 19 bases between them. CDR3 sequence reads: CASSPWWGSRAGELFF. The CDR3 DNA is TGTGCCAGCAGCCCCTGGTGGGGGAGTAGGGCCGGGGAGCTGTTTTTT.

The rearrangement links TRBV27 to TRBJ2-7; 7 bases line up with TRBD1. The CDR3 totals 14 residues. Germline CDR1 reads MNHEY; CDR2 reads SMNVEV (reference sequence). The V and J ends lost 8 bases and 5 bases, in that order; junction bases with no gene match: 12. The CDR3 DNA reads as TGTGCCAGCGGAAATGGGCAGGGGGACCACGAGCAGTACTTC. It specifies CASGNGQGDHEQYF.